A selection of T cell receptor beta chains follows, all from one sample in a study of CD8+CD57+ T cells in acquired aplastic anemia. MiXCR, run by TCRdb on the reads, gives a single entry per CDR3 protein. The profile covers some 200,000 distinct CDR3 sequences, with almost 35% appearing a single time and 0.9% to 1.2% taken by the ten largest. Input material: sorted CD4+, CD8+, or CD8+CD57+ T cells (not recorded which) from PBMCs. These receptors were collected from a human donor in good health, serving as a control. Each CDR3 is given with its conserved first and last residue. The D gene is left open where the match is weak. Clone sizes are given selectively: once, few, many, or a class where the clone is expanded.

d_call,v_call,j_call,clone_size,cdr3_nt,cdr3_aa
TRBD1,TRBV15,TRBJ1-1,many,TGTGCCACCATAAGACCGGGACAGCGGAACACTGAAGCTTTCTTT,CATIRPGQRNTEAFF
-,TRBV2,TRBJ1-1,many,TGTGCCAGCAGTGATGTTGTGTCAGGAACCCCTGAAGCTTTCTTT,CASSDVVSGTPEAFF
-,TRBV5-1,TRBJ2-1,-,TGCGCCAGCAGCCCAGGGTTGGAGCACAATGAGCAGTTCTTC,CASSPGLEHNEQFF
TRBD1,TRBV29-1,TRBJ1-1,many,TGCAGCGTTTCTTCAAGGACAGGCCAAAACACTGAAGCTTTCTTT,CSVSSRTGQNTEAFF
-,TRBV4-1,TRBJ2-1,many,TGCGCCAGCAGCCAGCTAGCGCCTTACAATGAGCAGTTCTTC,CASSQLAPYNEQFF
-,TRBV9,TRBJ2-7,many,TGTGCCAGCAGCGCCGCCGTCGGGGGTACCTACGAGCAGTACTTC,CASSAAVGGTYEQYF
-,TRBV4-2,TRBJ1-4,few,TGTGCCAGCAGCCCTGGGACGTCTATCGAGGGAAATGAAAAACTGTTTTTT,CASSPGTSIEGNEKLFF
-,TRBV29-1,TRBJ2-7,many,TGCAGCGTCCTACTACAGGGAGGATACGAGCAGTACTTC,CSVLLQGGYEQYF
TRBD2,TRBV25-1,TRBJ2-1,many,TGTGCCAGCAGTAGTCCTAGCGGGAGGAATTTCCCGATTAATGAGCAGTTCTTC,CASSSPSGRNFPINEQFF
-,TRBV6-1,TRBJ1-2,-,TGTGCCAGCAGCCCGGTTTTCCCTAACTATGGCTACACCTTC,CASSPVFPNYGYTF
-,TRBV12-3/TRBV12-4,TRBJ1-5,-,TGTGCCAGCAGTTTGCGGGGAATTAGCAATCAGCCCCAGCATTTT,CASSLRGISNQPQHF
-,TRBV20-1,TRBJ2-7,-,TGCAGTGCTACGACCCCCGGAGTAATTAGGTTTTCCTACGAGCAGTACTTC,CSATTPGVIRFSYEQYF
-,TRBV6-1,TRBJ1-2,-,TGTGCCAGCAGTGTATCGGGGGGCTACTATGGCTACACCTTC,CASSVSGGYYGYTF
-,TRBV6-5,TRBJ1-1,few,TGTGCCAGCAGTTACCTCCAGAACACTGAAGCTTTCTTT,CASSYLQNTEAFF
TRBD1,TRBV20-1,TRBJ2-5,-,TGCAGTGCTAGCTCCGGCAGGGGGCGGTTTGGGGAGACCCAGTACTTC,CSASSGRGRFGETQYF
TRBD1,TRBV10-3,TRBJ1-6,-,TGTGCCATCAGTTACCTCGGGACAGCTAATCCACCCCTCCACTTT,CAISYLGTANPPLHF
-,TRBV5-4,TRBJ2-3,-,TGTGCCAGCAGCTTGGCCGGGACAAGGCAGTATTTT,CASSLAGTRQYF
-,TRBV7-8,TRBJ2-5,many,TGTGCCAGCAGCTTAGCGACAGGAGTTCGGTTAGCAAGGGAGACCCAGTACTTC,CASSLATGVRLARETQYF
TRBD1,TRBV9,TRBJ1-5,many,TGTGCCAGCAGCGCCGGACAGGGCAGCAGCAATCAGCCCCAGCATTTT,CASSAGQGSSNQPQHF
-,TRBV5-1,TRBJ2-7,many,TGCGCCAGCAGCTTACGGCTGGGCGAGCAGTACTTC,CASSLRLGEQYF
-,TRBV7-3,TRBJ2-2,few,TGTGCCAGCAGCACCACCAGGGATACCGGGGAGCTGTTTTTT,CASSTTRDTGELFF
-,TRBV6-1,TRBJ2-1,few,TGTGCCAGCAGTACCAAAGCGCGCACTAGGGGGAACAATGAGCAGTTCTTC,CASSTKARTRGNNEQFF
TRBD2,TRBV4-2,TRBJ2-1,-,TGTGCCAGCAGCCCCAGGAGCGGGGGAGCAACGGGCTACAATGAGCAGTTCTTC,CASSPRSGGATGYNEQFF
-,TRBV6-1,TRBJ2-7,-,TGTGCCAGCAGTGAAGTCGAAAGGGGGGCCGACGAGCAGTACTTC,CASSEVERGADEQYF
TRBD1,TRBV25-1,TRBJ2-1,-,TGTGCCAGCAGCTCCGCGACAGGGGCGGGCAATGAGCAGTTCTTC,CASSSATGAGNEQFF
-,TRBV18,TRBJ2-5,-,TGTGCCAGCTCACGACAAATGAATCAAGAGACCCAGTACTTC,CASSRQMNQETQYF
-,TRBV5-1,TRBJ2-7,many,TGCGCCAGCAGCTTGGAGACGGGCGCTTCCTACGAGCAGTACTTC,CASSLETGASYEQYF
-,TRBV9,TRBJ2-1,-,TGTGCCAGCAGCGGATCCACGGGCGGTCATAGCTCCTACAATGAGCAGTTCTTC,CASSGSTGGHSSYNEQFF
TRBD1,TRBV20-1,TRBJ1-1,few,TGCAGTGCCTACGACAGGGGTGTTACTGAAGCTTTCTTT,CSAYDRGVTEAFF
-,TRBV6-2/TRBV6-3,TRBJ1-5,many,TGTGCCAGCAGGGGATCACACAGCAATCAGCCCCAGCATTTT,CASRGSHSNQPQHF
-,TRBV29-1,TRBJ2-7,many,TGCAGCGTTGTGGGGTTCTCCTACGAGCAGTACTTC,CSVVGFSYEQYF
-,TRBV29-1,TRBJ2-1,many,TGCAGCGTGCAGGGCCAGGGGTCCTACAATGAGCAGTTCTTC,CSVQGQGSYNEQFF
-,TRBV6-1,TRBJ2-5,few,TGTGCCAGCCCACCGGGTTACGGTGGAGAGACCCAGTACTTC,CASPPGYGGETQYF
-,TRBV30,TRBJ2-7,-,TGTGCCTCAAAGGGAGATAGGGTCTACAAGCAGTACTTC,CASKGDRVYKQYF
TRBD1,TRBV2,TRBJ1-2,few,TGTGCCAGCAGTAGACAGGGTTTAGACTATGGCTACACCTTC,CASSRQGLDYGYTF
-,TRBV19,TRBJ1-2,-,TGTGCCAGTAGTGCCGAAAGGGACTATGGCTACACCTTC,CASSAERDYGYTF
TRBD1,TRBV20-1,TRBJ1-2,many,TGCAGTGCCCGGGACAGGGGACTCTATGGCTACACCTTC,CSARDRGLYGYTF
TRBD2,TRBV11-1,TRBJ2-1,-,TGTGCCAGCAGACGAGCTAGCGGGGGGCGCTACAATGAGCAGTTCTTC,CASRRASGGRYNEQFF
-,TRBV6-1,TRBJ1-3,-,TGTGCCAGCACCCGAGTCGAGACCGTCGCCTCTGGAAACACCATATATTTT,CASTRVETVASGNTIYF
-,TRBV10-3,TRBJ1-2,-,TGTGCCAGCAGTGAACTCCTACAGCCCTACTATGGCTACACCTTC,CASSELLQPYYGYTF
-,TRBV6-1,TRBJ1-5,few,TGTGCCAGCGGAGGAGTTAATAGCAATCAGCCCCAGCATTTT,CASGGVNSNQPQHF
-,TRBV2,TRBJ1-3,many,TGTGCCAGCAGTGGGCTGACTGGAAACACCATATATTTT,CASSGLTGNTIYF